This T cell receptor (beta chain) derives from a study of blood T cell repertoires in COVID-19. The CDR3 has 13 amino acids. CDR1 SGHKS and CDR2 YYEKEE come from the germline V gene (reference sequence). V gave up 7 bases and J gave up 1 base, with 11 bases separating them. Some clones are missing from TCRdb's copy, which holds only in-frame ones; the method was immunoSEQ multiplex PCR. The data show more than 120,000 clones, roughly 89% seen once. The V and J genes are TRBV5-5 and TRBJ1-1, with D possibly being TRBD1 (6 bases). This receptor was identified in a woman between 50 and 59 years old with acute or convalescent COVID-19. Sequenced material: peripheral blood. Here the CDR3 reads CASDLQGNTEAFF. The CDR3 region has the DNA TGTGCCAGCGACTTACAGGGGAACACTGAAGCTTTCTTT.